This section outlines one TCR beta chain sequence together with its context. The antigen is unknown. These data belong to a study of T cells in Graves' hyperthyroidism and ophthalmopathy. Study results and caveats: Most thyroid clonotypes expanded above 0.001 appeared in blood too.

Recently diagnosed hyperthyroidism of less than 2 months' duration affected patients aged 18 to 65. Clinical symptoms, serum thyroxine, TRAb, thyroid ultrasound and orbital computed tomography informed diagnoses. Germline V gene data show CDR1 as SGHRS and CDR2 as YFSETQ. Unmatched junction bases numbered 9, after V lost 6 bases and J lost 5 bases. The CDR3 runs to 14 residues. It was RNA transcripts that yielded the amplified TCR beta CDR3 regions. The primer set for the first-round RT-PCR of the TCR CDR3 was HTBI. TCRdb redid the calling of the multiplex PCR reads with MiXCR, one entry per CDR3 protein. This sample has 700,000 or so distinct CDR3 sequences, with about 16% found just once.

Material for sequencing was blood. The TCR was taken from a young man with Graves' hyperthyroidism. The gene calls are TRBV5-1 and TRBJ2-5, with TRBD2 matching 8 bases. In nucleotides, the CDR3 is TGCGCCAGCAAGCGGGAGCCCCAGGGGGAGACCCAGTACTTC. It specifies CASKREPQGETQYF.